This entry lists 11 T cell receptor beta chains sequenced from one sample in a study of control samples from healthy donors and cancer patients. Assay used: immunoSEQ multiplex PCR; TCRdb lists only in-frame clones, some missing. The top ten clones hold roughly 3.8% of a sample with some 51,000 clones, approximately 91% of them seen once. The sequenced material came from blood. The receptors were gathered from a man aged 45-65 years in good health.

This clone was seen a single time. The CDR3 coding sequence is TGCGCCAGCAGCCAAGGACTAGCGGGAGGGCCCTCTCTAGAGACCCAGTACTTC. Amino acids: CASSQGLAGGPSLETQYF. The chain uses TRBV4-1 and TRBJ2-5; 14 nucleotides agree with TRBD2. From germline, CDR1 is MGHRA and CDR2 YSYEKL. The ends lost 1 base at V and 4 bases at J; junction bases unmatched: 8. This CDR3 contains 18 residues.

This chain joins TRBV7-2 and TRBJ1-4, with D perhaps matching TRBD1 (6 bases). Per the germline V gene, CDR1 is SGHTA and CDR2 is FQGNSA. The CDR3 spans 16 residues. Trimming removed 5 bases at V and 0 bases at J, with 13 bases between. The CDR3 DNA sequence: TGTGCCAGCAGCCCCAAATGGACAGCAACTAATGAAAAACTGTTTTTT. Its protein is CASSPKWTATNEKLFF.

This chain joins TRBV27 and TRBJ2-1; D is uncertain. Germline V lookup: CDR1 MNHEY, CDR2 SMNVEV (reference sequence). The CDR3 covers 13 residues. Between the trimmed V and J ends, which lost 1 base and 5 bases, there was a span of 6 bases. CDR3 DNA: TGTGCCAGCAGTTTATGGTTAGACAATGAGCAGTTCTTC. It translates to CASSLWLDNEQFF.

V gene TRBV5-8 combines with J gene TRBJ2-2; D may correspond to TRBD1 or TRBD2 (5 bases each). The CDR3 spans 14 residues. The V gene lost 3 bases and the J gene lost 1 base, with 7 bases spanning the gap. The germline CDR1 and CDR2 sequences are SGHTS and YDEGEE. The CDR3 DNA follows: TGTGCCAGCAGCTGGGGACGGAACACCGGGGAGCTGTTTTTT. It is translated as CASSWGRNTGELFF.

J is TRBJ2-7 and V is TRBV29-1, with TRBD1 identical over 7 bases. The CDR3 is made up of 18 amino acids. CDR1 and CDR2 (germline): SQVTM, ANQGSEA. Trimming at V came to 5 bases and at J to 7 bases, leaving 26 bases not matched to a gene. The CDR3 nucleotides are TGCAGCGTTACGGTCTGGGTGGACAGGAGCTACCTGGCTAGGGAGCAGTACTTC. This gives the protein CSVTVWVDRSYLAREQYF.

The chain recombines TRBV28 with TRBJ1-5; 7 nucleotides align to TRBD1. V lost 2 bases to trimming and J lost 4 bases; unmatched junction nucleotides: 8. This CDR3 has 16 amino acids. CDR1 and CDR2 from the germline V gene are MDHEN and SYDVKM. The CDR3 region has the DNA TGTGCCAGCAGTTTAGATGGATGGGACAGAAATCAGCCCCAGCATTTT. Its protein product is CASSLDGWDRNQPQHF. The full variable domain, completed using reference TRBV28 and TRBJ1-5, is DVKVTQSSRYLVKRTGEKVFLECVQDMDHENMFWYRQDPGLGLRLIYFSYDVKMKEKGDIPEGYSVSREKKERFSLILESASTNQTSMYLCASSLDGWDRNQPQHFGDGTRLSIL.

The gene calls are TRBV11-2 and TRBJ2-1, with D tentatively TRBD2 (6 bases). The germline V gene has CDR1 SGHAT and CDR2 FQNNGV. V dropped 1 base and J dropped 6 bases, with 10 bases sitting between them. The CDR3 has 14 amino acids. The CDR3 is CASSLVGTVNEQFF. The CDR3 nucleotides are TGTGCCAGCAGCTTAGTGGGGACTGTCAATGAGCAGTTCTTC.

V gene TRBV18 combines with J gene TRBJ2-6; the match to TRBD1 covers 12 bases. J lost 2 bases, V lost 4 bases, and 3 bases had no gene match. Per the germline V gene, CDR1 is KGHSH and CDR2 is LQKENI. The CDR3 has 17 amino acids. The CDR3 nucleotides read TGTGCCAGCTCACAGGGACAGGGGGCGGCTGGGGCCAACGTCCTGACTTTC. It yields the protein CASSQGQGAAGANVLTF.

V is TRBV2 and J is TRBJ2-2, with a tentative D call TRBD2 (6 bases). Trimming stripped 2 bases from V and 6 bases from J, with 10 bases between. The CDR3 consists of 14 residues. Germline loops: CDR1 SNHLY, CDR2 FYNNEI. The CDR3 DNA follows: TGTGCCAGCAGTGAAAACGGGAGAGCCGGGGAGCTGTTTTTT. Translation: CASSENGRAGELFF. The full variable domain, with the rest looked up from reference TRBV2 and TRBJ2-2, is EPEVTQTPSHQVTQMGQEVILRCVPISNHLYFYWYRQILGQKVEFLVSFYNNEISEKSEIFDDQFSVERPDGSNFTLKIRSTKLEDSAMYFCASSENGRAGELFFGEGSRLTVL.

The chain carries TRBV9 and TRBJ2-1; 11 nucleotides align to TRBD2. V shed 3 bases and J 4 bases; nucleotides not matched to a gene: 12. The CDR3 contains 18 residues. Germline loops: CDR1 SGDLS, CDR2 YYNGEE. The CDR3 loop reads CASSAVGLAGGAYNEQFF. CDR3 DNA sequence: TGTGCCAGCAGCGCCGTCGGGCTAGCGGGAGGAGCGTACAATGAGCAGTTCTTC. Using reference TRBV9 and TRBJ2-1 for the parts outside the CDR3, the full variable domain is DSGVTQTPKHLITATGQRVTLRCSPRSGDLSVYWYQQSLDQGLQFLIQYYNGEERAKGNILERFSAQQFPDLHSELNLSSLELGDSALYFCASSAVGLAGGAYNEQFFGPGTRLTVL.

The chain carries TRBV5-1 and TRBJ1-1, with D perhaps matching TRBD1 (5 bases). The V end lost 4 bases, the J end lost 5 bases, and 12 bases lay between the germline ends. Germline-derived CDR1 and CDR2 are SGHRS and YFSETQ. The CDR3 is 13 residues long. For the CDR3, the DNA is TGCGCCAGCAGCACTGCAGGGAGGACTGAAGCTTTCTTT. It codes for CASSTAGRTEAFF.